This T cell receptor beta chain was found in a study of cytomegalovirus exposure and HLA in healthy donors. Libraries were prepared by immunoSEQ multiplex PCR; TCRdb keeps only in-frame clonotypes and omits some of them. The sample records more than 110,000 clones, approximately 87% being singletons. CDR1 is MGHDK, CDR2 SYGVNS, per germline. Unmatched junction bases numbered 14, after V lost 1 base and J lost 6 bases. This CDR3 comprises 18 residues. About this clone: As yet, its antigen is unknown.

Overall study findings and caveats: CMV antigen specificity was confirmed in vitro for a few CMV-associated chains. A classifier reportedly called cytomegalovirus status with high sensitivity and specificity. TCR clusters originating in the first cohort tended to co-occur in the 110 or so validation repertoires, according to a later analysis.

Sequencing used PBMCs. The J gene is TRBJ1-5, the V gene TRBV25-1; 8 bases are a match to TRBD1. The TCR was taken from a man between 18 and 29 years old in good health and CMV-seronegative. The CDR3 DNA follows: TGTGCCAGCAGTGAATTGGTTATAGTACAGGGGGAAAGTCAGCCCCAGCATTTT. Translated: CASSELVIVQGESQPQHF.